This T cell receptor beta chain was captured by sequencing in a study of CD8+ T cells in alopecia areata. Specified treatment: oral pan-JAK inhibitor, 5-10 mg twice daily. This clone was found once. Its antigen is unknown. The CDR3 loop spans 16 amino acids. V shed 4 bases and J shed 2 bases, with 18 bases lying between them. Germline CDR1 reads MNHEY; CDR2 reads SMNVEV (reference sequence). Extraction of RNA preceded its reverse transcription into cDNA, which served as the sequencing template. This table comes from immunoSEQ multiplex PCR, and its TCRdb copy is limited to in-frame clones, with some not included. The sample consists of some 190,000 clones, about 60% of them appearing once. Overall study findings and caveats: Higher clonality and more expanded CD8+ clones appeared in lesional than normal scalp.

The rearrangement uses TRBV27 and TRBJ2-7, with D tentatively TRBD1 or TRBD2 (5 bases each). The sequencing here drew on CD4+ T cells sorted from blood, taken at week 4, from a patient treated with tofacitinib. This TCR derives from a human donor with alopecia areata. The CDR3 nucleotides are TGTGCCAGCAGTTCACAACCGGGACCAAGCACCTACGAGCAGTACTTC. It codes for CASSSQPGPSTYEQYF.